The T cell receptor (beta chain) described here comes from a study of T cells in Graves' hyperthyroidism and ophthalmopathy. General study points: Stable hyperthyroidism was separated from ophthalmopathy by a model based on 13 V-J features. Blood samples included most of the expanded thyroid clonotypes exceeding 0.001.

The ends were cut back, 1 base at V and 5 bases at J, with 23 bases in the middle. The CDR3 loop spans 18 amino acids. Per germline, CDR1 MNHEY and CDR2 SMNVEV (reference sequence). Diagnosing involved the use of clinical symptoms, serum thyroxine and TRAb, thyroid ultrasound and orbital computed tomography. An approximately 10 ml volume of fresh peripheral blood provided the PBMCs. Regions amplified from RNA transcripts were the TCR beta CDR3 regions. HTBI primers were the set used in a first-round RT-PCR of the TCR CDR3. Each CDR3 protein gets one entry after TCRdb re-called the multiplex PCR reads with MiXCR. The repertoire holds about 550,000 distinct CDR3 sequences, with 20% to 25% as singletons. This clonotype was counted ten times or more. No antigen is known for it.

This TCR was sampled from a man aged 18 to 30 with Graves' hyperthyroidism. This rearrangement joins TRBV27 to TRBJ1-2; possibly TRBD1 for D (5 bases). Sample: blood. The CDR3 nucleotides are TGTGCCAGCAGTTTATTTCCCGACAGAACCGCTAGTGGGTATGGCTACACCTTC. It yields the protein CASSLFPDRTASGYGYTF.